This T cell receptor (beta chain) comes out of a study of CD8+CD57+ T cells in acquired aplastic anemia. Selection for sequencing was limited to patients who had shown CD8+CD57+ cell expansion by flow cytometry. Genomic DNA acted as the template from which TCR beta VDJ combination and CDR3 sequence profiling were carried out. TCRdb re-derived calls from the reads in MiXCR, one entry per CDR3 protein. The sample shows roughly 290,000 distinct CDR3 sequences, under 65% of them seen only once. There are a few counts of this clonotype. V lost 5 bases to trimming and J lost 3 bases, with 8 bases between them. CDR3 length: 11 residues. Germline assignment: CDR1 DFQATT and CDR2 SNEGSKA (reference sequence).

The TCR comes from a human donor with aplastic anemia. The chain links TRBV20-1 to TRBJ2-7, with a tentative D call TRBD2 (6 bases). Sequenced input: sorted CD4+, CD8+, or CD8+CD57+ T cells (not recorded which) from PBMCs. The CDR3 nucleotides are TGCAGTGCTTCGGGAGACTACGAGCAGTACTTC. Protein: CSASGDYEQYF.